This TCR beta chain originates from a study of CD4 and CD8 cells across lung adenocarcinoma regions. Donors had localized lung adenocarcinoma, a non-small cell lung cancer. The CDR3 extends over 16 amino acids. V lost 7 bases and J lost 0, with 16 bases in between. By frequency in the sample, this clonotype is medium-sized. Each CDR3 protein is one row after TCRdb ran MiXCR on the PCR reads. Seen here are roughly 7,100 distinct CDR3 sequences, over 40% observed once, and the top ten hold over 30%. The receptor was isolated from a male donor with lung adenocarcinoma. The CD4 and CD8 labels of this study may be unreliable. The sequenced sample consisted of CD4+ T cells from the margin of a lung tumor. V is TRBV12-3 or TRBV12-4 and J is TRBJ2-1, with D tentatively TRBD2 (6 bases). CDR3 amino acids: CASTPSGVLSYNEQFF. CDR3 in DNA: TGTGCCAGCACCCCCTCGGGGGTCCTCTCCTACAATGAGCAGTTCTTC.